One and the same sample provided the 8 T cell receptor beta chains below, sequenced in a study of blood T cell repertoires in COVID-19. The table came from immunoSEQ multiplex PCR; TCRdb's copy has only in-frame clones and leaves some out. Of roughly 35,000 clones listed, 90% are singletons. Sequenced sample: peripheral blood. All receptors come from a man aged 65 to 85 with acute or convalescent COVID-19.

The rearrangement links TRBV5-1 to TRBJ2-5; 8 nucleotides agree with TRBD1. The germline V gene has CDR1 SGHRS and CDR2 YFSETQ. V lost 0 bases and J lost 2; bases outside the gene matches: 6. There are 16 residues in the CDR3. This CDR3 is CASSLGGQGFQETQYF. The DNA of the CDR3 is TGCGCCAGCAGCTTGGGAGGACAGGGATTTCAAGAGACCCAGTACTTC.

This rearrangement joins TRBV19 to TRBJ2-6, with 13 bases aligning to TRBD2. V shed 4 bases, J shed 1 base, and the junction held 4 bases outside the gene matches. Germline CDR1 LNHDA, CDR2 SQIVND (reference sequence). The CDR3 sequence is 18 residues long. The CDR3 reads CASSNRLAGGSGANVLTF. CDR3 sequence (DNA): TGTGCCAGTAGTAACCGACTAGCGGGAGGATCTGGGGCCAACGTCCTGACTTTC.

This clone was picked up one time. The rearrangement uses TRBV19 and TRBJ2-1; the D gene is possibly TRBD1 (5 bases). The CDR3 runs 14 residues. The V and J ends lost 4 bases and 6 bases respectively, with 13 bases between them. Germline values: CDR1 LNHDA, CDR2 SQIVND (reference sequence). CDR3 in amino acids: CASSSVHDSNEQFF. The DNA of the CDR3 is TGTGCCAGTAGTAGCGTCCACGACAGCAATGAGCAGTTCTTC.

This clone was picked up one time. The chain employs TRBV7-9 and TRBJ1-1, with D unclear. V shed 4 bases and J shed 5 bases, with 14 bases lying between them. CDR1 and CDR2 (germline): SEHNR, FQNEAQ (reference sequence). The CDR3 sequence is 14 residues long. The DNA of the CDR3 is TGTGCCAGCAGCTCATGGAGCCCGGTGACTGAAGCTTTCTTT. It codes for CASSSWSPVTEAFF.

The chain combines TRBV5-1 with TRBJ2-3; 11 bases line up with TRBD1. Germline lookup yields CDR1 SGHRS and CDR2 YFSETQ. The CDR3 is 17 residues long. J lost 5 bases, V lost 0 bases, and 8 bases had no gene match. CDR3 region: CASSLEDRGPLIDTQYF. DNA for the CDR3: TGCGCCAGCAGCTTGGAGGACAGGGGGCCCCTGATAGATACGCAGTATTTT.

In its sample, this clone was seen once. The V gene is TRBV7-2, the J gene TRBJ1-6; D perhaps matches TRBD1 (5 bases). Trimming cost V 0 bases and J 10 bases, with 10 bases left between them. Germline CDR1 and CDR2: SGHTA and FQGNSA. CDR3 length equals 14 residues. The CDR3 DNA sequence: TGTGCCAGCAGCTTAGCCTCCGGGGGATCACCCCTCCACTTT. This encodes CASSLASGGSPLHF.

The V and J genes are TRBV6-5 and TRBJ2-1; D call uncertain. Germline V gene data show CDR1 as MNHEY and CDR2 as SVGAGI. The CDR3 is 13 amino acids. Deletions cut 6 bases from V and 5 bases from J, with 11 bases between. The CDR3 region has the DNA TGTGCCAGCAGGAGGTTCCCAGACAATGAGCAGTTCTTC. Amino acids: CASRRFPDNEQFF.

The rearrangement links TRBV6-6 to TRBJ2-5; the match to TRBD1 covers 10 bases. After removal of 6 bases from V and 4 bases from J, the junction contained 11 bases not matched to a gene. CDR3 length: 16 residues. Germline-derived CDR1 and CDR2 are MNHNY and SVGAGI (reference sequence). The CDR3 nucleotides are TGTGCCAGCAGCCGACACGGGACAGGGGATCGAGAGACCCAGTACTTC. This encodes CASSRHGTGDRETQYF.